This TCR beta chain was captured in a study of graft-versus-host responses after intestinal transplantation. Across the whole study: Recipients had transplants, and these were multivisceral, liver-intestinal, or isolated intestinal.

Only in-frame clones appear in the TCRdb table, and some are missing; sequencing was by immunoSEQ multiplex PCR. The sample has 15,000 to 20,000 clones, approximately 80% seen once. Germline CDR1 SEHNR, CDR2 FQNEAQ (reference sequence). Deletions cut 1 base from V and 11 bases from J, with 12 bases between. CDR3 size: 13 residues. Worth noting for this clone: As yet, its antigen is unknown.

Investigators treated the graft tissue so that it released intraepithelial and lamina propria lymphocytes. Whole-study results and caveats: Allografts of one patient group, those with graft-donor T cell macrochimerism, had high graft-versus-host to host-versus-graft clonal ratios. Circulating GvH clone levels at their peak were associated with HvG declines (early post-transplant). GvH clones turned up in recipient marrow; some had shown up first in ileum or blood.

The sample was ileum tissue, taken 580 to 600 days after intestinal transplantation. This chain uses TRBV7-9 with TRBJ1-5; D not certain. This receptor was taken from a human patient who received an intestinal transplant, so some T cells may come from the graft donor. The CDR3, as DNA: TGTGCCAGCAGCTTAGATGCGGCGACGGCCCAGCATTTT. It codes for CASSLDAATAQHF.